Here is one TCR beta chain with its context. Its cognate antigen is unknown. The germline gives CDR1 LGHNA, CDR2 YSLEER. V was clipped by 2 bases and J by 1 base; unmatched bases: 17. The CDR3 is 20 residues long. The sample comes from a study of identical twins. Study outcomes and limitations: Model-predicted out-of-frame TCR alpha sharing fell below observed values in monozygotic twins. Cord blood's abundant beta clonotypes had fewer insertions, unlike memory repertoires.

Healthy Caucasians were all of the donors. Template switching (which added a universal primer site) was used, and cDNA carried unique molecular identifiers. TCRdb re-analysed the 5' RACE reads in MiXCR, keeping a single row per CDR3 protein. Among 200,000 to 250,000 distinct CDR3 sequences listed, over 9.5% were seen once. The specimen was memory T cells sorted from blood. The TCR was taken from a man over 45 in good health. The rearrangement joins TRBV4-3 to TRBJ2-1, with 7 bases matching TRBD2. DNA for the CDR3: TGCGCCAGCAGCCAATTTTCCGCCTCCAGGACTAGGGATTCCTACAATGAGCAGTTCTTC. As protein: CASSQFSASRTRDSYNEQFF.